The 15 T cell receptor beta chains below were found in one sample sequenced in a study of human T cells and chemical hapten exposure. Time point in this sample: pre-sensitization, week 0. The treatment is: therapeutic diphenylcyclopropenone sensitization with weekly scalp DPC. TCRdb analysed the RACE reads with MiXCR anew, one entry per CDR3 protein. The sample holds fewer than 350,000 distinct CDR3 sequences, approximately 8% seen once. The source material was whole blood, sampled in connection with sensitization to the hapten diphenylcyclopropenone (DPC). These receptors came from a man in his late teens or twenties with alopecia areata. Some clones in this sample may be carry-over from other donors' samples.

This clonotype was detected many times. CDR3 protein: CASSDGPRLWQYF. The DNA of the CDR3 is TGTGCCAGCAGCGACGGGCCTCGGTTATGGCAGTACTTC. The chain recombines TRBV28 with TRBJ2-7, with D uncertain. Germline CDR1 is MDHEN and CDR2 is SYDVKM. The CDR3 consists of 13 residues. V lost 6 bases, J lost 9 bases, and 18 bases lay in between.

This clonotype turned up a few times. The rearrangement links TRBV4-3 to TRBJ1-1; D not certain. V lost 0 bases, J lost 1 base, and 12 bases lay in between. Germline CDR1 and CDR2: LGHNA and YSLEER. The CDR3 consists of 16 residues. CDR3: CASSQDYRGENTEAFF. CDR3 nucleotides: TGCGCCAGCAGCCAAGATTATCGAGGAGAGAACACTGAAGCTTTCTTT.

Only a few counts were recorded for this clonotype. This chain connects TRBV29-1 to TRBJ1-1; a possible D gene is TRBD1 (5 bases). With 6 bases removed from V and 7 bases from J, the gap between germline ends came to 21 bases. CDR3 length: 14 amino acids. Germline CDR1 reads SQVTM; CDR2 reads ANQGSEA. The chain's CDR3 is CSVRKGPKSDEAFF. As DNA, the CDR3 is TGCAGCGTGCGCAAGGGGCCTAAGTCCGATGAAGCTTTCTTT.

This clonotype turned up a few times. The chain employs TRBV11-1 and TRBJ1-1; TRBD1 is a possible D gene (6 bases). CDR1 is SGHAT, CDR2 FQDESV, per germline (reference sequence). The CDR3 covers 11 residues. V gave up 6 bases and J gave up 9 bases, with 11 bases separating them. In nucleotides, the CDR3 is TGTGCCAGCAGGCAGGGGCCCCAAGCTTTCTTT. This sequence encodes CASRQGPQAFF.

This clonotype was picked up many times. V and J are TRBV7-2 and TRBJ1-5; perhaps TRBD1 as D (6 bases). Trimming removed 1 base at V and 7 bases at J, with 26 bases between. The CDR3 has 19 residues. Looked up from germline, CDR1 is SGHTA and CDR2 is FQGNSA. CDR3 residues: CASSLDRAEPGARRQPQHF. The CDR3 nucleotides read TGTGCCAGCAGCTTAGACAGGGCAGAGCCAGGGGCGAGGAGACAGCCCCAGCATTTT.

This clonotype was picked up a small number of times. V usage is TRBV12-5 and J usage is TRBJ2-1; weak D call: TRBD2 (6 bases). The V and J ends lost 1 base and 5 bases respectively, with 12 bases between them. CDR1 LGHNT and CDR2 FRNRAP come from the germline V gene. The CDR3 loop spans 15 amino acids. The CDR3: CASGLGLGLNNEQFF. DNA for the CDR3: TGTGCTAGTGGTTTGGGACTAGGACTCAACAATGAGCAGTTCTTC.

CDR3 protein: CASSFGPRDDTQYF. The CDR3 DNA follows: TGTGCCAGCAGCTTCGGGCCTCGTGATGATACGCAGTATTTT. This chain connects TRBV7-8 to TRBJ2-3; D is uncertain. This CDR3 is 14 amino acids long. Germline-derived CDR1 and CDR2 are SGHVS and FQNEAQ. Between the trimmed V and J ends, which lost 3 bases and 6 bases, there was a span of 13 bases.

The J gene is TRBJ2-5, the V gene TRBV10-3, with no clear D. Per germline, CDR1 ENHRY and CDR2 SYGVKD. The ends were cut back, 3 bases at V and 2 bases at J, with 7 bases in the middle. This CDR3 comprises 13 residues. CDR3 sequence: CAISDSQQETQYF. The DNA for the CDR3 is TGTGCCATCAGTGACAGTCAACAAGAGACCCAGTACTTC.

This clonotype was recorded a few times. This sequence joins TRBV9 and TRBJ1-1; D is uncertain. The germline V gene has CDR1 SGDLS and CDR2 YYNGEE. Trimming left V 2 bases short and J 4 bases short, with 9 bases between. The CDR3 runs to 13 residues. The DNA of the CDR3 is TGTGCCAGCAGCGTCGGGGTTTTCACTGAAGCTTTCTTT. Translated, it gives CASSVGVFTEAFF.

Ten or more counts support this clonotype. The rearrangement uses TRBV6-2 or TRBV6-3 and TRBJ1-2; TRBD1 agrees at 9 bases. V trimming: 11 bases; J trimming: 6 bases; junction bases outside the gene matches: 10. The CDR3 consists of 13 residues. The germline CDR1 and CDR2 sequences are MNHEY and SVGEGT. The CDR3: CAGRTGDIDGYTF. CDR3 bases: TGTGCCGGAAGGACAGGGGATATCGATGGCTACACCTTC.

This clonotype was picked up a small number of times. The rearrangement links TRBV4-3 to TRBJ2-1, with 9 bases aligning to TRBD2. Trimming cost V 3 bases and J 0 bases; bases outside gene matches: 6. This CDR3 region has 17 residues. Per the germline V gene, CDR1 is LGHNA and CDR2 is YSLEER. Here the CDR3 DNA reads TGCGCCAGCAGCCATTGGGGAGCGGGGGGCTCCTACAATGAGCAGTTCTTC. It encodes CASSHWGAGGSYNEQFF.

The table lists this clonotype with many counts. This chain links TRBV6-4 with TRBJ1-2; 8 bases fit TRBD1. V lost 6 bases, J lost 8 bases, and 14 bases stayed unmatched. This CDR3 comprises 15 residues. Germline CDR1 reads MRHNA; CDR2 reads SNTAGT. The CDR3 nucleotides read TGTGCCAGCAGCACAACCGAGACAGGGGCGGACGGCTACACCTTC. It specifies CASSTTETGADGYTF.

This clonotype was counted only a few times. Here the CDR3 DNA reads TGTGCCAGCAGTTACTCTGGGACAGTAGTCTCCTACGAGCAGTACTTC. Protein: CASSYSGTVVSYEQYF. V and J are TRBV6-5 and TRBJ2-7; 7 bases agree with TRBD1. The CDR3 has 16 amino acids. The V segment lost 0 bases and the J segment 0 bases; nucleotides outside the gene matches: 5. Germline values: CDR1 MNHEY, CDR2 SVGAGI.

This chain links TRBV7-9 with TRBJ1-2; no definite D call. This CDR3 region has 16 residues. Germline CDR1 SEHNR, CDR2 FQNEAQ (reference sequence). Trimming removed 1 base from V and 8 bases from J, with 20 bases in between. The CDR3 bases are TGTGCCAGCAGCTTAGTGAAGGCTCCAGGACGTGGCGGCTACACCTTC. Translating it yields CASSLVKAPGRGGYTF. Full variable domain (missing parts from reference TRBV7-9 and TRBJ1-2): DTGVSQNPRHKITKRGQNVTFRCDPISEHNRLYWYRQTLGQGPEFLTYFQNEAQLEKSRLLSDRFSAERPKGSFSTLEIQRTEQGDSAMYLCASSLVKAPGRGGYTFGSGTRLTVV.

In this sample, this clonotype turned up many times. Written as DNA, the CDR3 is TGTGCCAGCAGTGGATACAGGGGTGGCGAGCAGTTCTTC. Its protein is CASSGYRGGEQFF. The chain uses TRBV27 and TRBJ2-1; 7 positions agree with TRBD1. Trimming cost V 5 bases and J 10 bases; bases outside gene matches: 8. The CDR3 is made up of 13 amino acids. Germline CDR1 is MNHEY and CDR2 is SMNVEV (reference sequence).